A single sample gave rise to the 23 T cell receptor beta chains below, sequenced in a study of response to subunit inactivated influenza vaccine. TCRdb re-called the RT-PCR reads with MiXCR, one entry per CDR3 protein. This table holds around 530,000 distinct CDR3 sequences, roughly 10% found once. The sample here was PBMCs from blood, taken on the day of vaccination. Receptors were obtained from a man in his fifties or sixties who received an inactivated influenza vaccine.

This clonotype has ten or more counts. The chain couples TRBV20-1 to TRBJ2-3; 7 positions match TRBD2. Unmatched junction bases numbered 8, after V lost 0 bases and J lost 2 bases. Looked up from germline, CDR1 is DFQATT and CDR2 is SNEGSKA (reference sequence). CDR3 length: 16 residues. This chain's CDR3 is CSARDIGGSHTDTQYF. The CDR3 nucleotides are TGCAGTGCTAGAGATATAGGCGGGAGCCACACAGATACGCAGTATTTT.

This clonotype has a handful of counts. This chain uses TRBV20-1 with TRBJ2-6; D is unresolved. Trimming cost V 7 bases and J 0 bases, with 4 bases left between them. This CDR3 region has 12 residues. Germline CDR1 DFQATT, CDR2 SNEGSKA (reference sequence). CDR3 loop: CSGNSGANVLTF. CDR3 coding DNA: TGCAGTGGGAACTCTGGGGCCAACGTCCTGACTTTC.

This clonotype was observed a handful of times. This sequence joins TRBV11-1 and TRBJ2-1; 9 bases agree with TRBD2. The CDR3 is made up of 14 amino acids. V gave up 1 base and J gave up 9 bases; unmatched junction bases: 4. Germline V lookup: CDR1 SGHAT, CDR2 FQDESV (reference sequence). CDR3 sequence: CASSLGGRATEQFF. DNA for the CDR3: TGTGCCAGCAGCTTAGGCGGGAGGGCTACTGAGCAGTTCTTC.

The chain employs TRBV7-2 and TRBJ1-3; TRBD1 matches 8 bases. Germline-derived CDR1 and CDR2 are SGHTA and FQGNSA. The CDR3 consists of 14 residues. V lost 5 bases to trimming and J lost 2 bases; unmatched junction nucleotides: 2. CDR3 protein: CASSAQGAGNTIYF. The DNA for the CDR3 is TGTGCCAGCAGCGCACAGGGGGCTGGAAACACCATATATTTT.

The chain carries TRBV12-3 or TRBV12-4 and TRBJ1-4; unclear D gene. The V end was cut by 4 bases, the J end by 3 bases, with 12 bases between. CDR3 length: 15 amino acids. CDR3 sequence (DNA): TGTGCCAGCAGTTCCCGACAACAGCCTAATGAAAAACTGTTTTTT. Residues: CASSSRQQPNEKLFF.

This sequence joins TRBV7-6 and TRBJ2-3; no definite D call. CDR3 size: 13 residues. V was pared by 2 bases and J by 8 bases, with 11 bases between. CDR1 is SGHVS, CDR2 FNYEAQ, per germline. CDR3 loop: CASSLSSLGTQYF. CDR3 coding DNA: TGTGCCAGCAGCTTATCCTCTTTAGGTACGCAGTATTTT. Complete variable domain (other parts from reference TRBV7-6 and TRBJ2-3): GAGVSQSPRYKVTKRGQDVALRCDPISGHVSLYWYRQALGQGPEFLTYFNYEAQQDKSGLPNDRFSAERPEGSISTLTIQRTEQRDSAMYRCASSLSSLGTQYFGPGTRLTVL.

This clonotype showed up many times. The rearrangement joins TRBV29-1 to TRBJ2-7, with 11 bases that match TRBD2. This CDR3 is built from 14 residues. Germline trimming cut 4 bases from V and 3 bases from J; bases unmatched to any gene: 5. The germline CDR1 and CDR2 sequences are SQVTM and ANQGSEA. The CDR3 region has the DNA TGCAGCGTTGGAACTAGCGGGAGAGACTACGAGCAGTACTTC. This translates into CSVGTSGRDYEQYF.

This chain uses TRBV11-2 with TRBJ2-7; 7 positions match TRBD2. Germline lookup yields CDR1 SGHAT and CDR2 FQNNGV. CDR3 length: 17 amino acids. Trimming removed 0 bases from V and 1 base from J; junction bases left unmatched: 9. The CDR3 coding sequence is TGTGCCAGCAGCTTAGATCGGAAGGCGGGAGCGTCCTACGAGCAGTACTTC. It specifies CASSLDRKAGASYEQYF.

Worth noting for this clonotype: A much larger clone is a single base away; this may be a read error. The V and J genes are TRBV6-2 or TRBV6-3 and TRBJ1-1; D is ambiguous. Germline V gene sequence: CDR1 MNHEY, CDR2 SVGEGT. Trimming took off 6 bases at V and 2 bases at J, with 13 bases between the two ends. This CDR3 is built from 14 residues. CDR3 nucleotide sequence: TGTGCCAGCAGGGCAACGGCAGTCAACACTGAAGCTTTCTTT. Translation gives CASRATAVNTEAFF.

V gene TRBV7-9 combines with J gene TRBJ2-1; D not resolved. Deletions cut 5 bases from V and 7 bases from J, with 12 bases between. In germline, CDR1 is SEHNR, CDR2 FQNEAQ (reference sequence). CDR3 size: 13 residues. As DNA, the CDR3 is TGTGCCAGCAGCGCTGGCCTAGAGAATGAGCAGTTCTTC. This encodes CASSAGLENEQFF.

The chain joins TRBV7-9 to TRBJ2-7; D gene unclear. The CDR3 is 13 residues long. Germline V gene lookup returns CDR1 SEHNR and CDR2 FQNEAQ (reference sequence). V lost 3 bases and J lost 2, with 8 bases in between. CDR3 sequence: CASSLADPYEQYF. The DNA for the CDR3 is TGTGCCAGCAGCTTGGCAGACCCCTACGAGCAGTACTTC.

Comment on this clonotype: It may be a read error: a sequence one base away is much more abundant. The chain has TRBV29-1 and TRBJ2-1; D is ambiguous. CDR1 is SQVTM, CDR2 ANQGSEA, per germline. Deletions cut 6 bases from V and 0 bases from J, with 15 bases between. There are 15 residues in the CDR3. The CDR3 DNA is TGCAGCGTCCGGTGGGATTTAAGCTCCTACAATGAGCAGTTCTTC. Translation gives CSVRWDLSSYNEQFF.

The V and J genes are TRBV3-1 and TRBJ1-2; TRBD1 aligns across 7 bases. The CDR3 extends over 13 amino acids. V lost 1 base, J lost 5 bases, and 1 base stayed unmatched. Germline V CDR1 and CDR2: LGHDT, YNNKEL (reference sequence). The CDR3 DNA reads TGTGCCAGCAGCCAAGGCAGGGGGTATGGCTACACCTTC. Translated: CASSQGRGYGYTF.

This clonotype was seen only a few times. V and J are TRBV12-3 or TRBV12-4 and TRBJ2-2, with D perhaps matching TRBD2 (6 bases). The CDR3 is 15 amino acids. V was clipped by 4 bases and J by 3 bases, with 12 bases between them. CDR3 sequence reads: CASSSREAYTGELFF. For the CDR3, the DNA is TGTGCCAGCAGTTCCAGGGAGGCGTACACCGGGGAGCTGTTTTTT.

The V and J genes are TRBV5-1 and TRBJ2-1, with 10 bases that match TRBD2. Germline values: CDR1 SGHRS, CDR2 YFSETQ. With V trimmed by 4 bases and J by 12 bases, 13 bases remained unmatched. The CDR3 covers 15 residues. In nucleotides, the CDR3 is TGCGCCAGCAGCACACCGGGACTAGCGCCGCTTGGGCAGTTCTTC. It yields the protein CASSTPGLAPLGQFF. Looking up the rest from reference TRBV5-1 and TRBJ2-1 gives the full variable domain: KAGVTQTPRYLIKTRGQQVTLSCSPISGHRSVSWYQQTPGQGLQFLFEYFSETQRNKGNFPGRFSGRQFSNSRSEMNVSTLELGDSALYLCASSTPGLAPLGQFFGPGTRLTVL.

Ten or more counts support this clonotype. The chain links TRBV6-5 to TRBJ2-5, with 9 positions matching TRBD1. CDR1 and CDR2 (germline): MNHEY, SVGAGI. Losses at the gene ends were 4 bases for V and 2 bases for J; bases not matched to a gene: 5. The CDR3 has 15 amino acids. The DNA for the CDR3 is TGTGCCAGCAGTTGGACAGGGGACGGACAAGAGACCCAGTACTTC. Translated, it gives CASSWTGDGQETQYF.

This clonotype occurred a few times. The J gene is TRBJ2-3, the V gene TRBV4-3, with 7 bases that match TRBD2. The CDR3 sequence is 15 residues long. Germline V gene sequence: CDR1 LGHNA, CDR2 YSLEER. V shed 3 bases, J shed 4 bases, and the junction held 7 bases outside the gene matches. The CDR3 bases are TGCGCCAGCAGCCAGGCTCAACGGGGGGCAGATACGCAGTATTTT. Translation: CASSQAQRGADTQYF.

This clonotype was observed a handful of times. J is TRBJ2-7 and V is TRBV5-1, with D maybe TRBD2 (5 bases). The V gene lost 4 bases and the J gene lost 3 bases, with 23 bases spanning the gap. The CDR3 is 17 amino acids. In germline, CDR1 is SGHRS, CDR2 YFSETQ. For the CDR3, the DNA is TGCGCCAGCAGCCCCCTGACTAAAATAGGCCCCTACTACGAGCAGTACTTC. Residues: CASSPLTKIGPYYEQYF.

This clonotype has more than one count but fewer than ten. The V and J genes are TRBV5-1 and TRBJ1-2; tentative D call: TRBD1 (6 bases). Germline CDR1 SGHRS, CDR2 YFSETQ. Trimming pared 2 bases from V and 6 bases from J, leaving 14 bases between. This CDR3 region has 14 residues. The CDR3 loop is CASSLLQGSDGYTF. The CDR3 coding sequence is TGCGCCAGCAGCTTACTACAGGGATCAGATGGCTACACCTTC.

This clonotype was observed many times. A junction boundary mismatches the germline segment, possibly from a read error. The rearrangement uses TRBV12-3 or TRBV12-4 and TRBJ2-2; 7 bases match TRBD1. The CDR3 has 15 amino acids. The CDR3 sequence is CASSLGGLNTGELFF. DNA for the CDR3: TGCGCCAGCTCCTTAGGGGGCCTTAACACCGGGGAGCTGTTTTTT.

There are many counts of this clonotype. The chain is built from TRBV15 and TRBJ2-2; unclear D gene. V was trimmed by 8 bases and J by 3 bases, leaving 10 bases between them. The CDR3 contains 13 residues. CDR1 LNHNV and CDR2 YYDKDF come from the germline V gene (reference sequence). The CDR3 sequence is CATGSVYTGELFF. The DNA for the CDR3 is TGTGCCACCGGTTCCGTGTACACCGGGGAGCTGTTTTTT.

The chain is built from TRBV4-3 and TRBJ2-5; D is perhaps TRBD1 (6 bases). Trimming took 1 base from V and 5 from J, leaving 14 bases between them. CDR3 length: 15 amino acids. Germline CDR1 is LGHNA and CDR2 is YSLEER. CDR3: CASSQVMGQGETQYF. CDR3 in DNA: TGCGCCAGCAGCCAAGTGATGGGGCAGGGGGAGACCCAGTACTTC.

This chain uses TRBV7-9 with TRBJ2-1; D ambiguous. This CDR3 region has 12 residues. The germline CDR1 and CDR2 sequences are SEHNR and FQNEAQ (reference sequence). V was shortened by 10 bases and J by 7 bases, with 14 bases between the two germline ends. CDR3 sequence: CATARSGNEQFF. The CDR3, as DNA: TGTGCCACCGCTCGATCTGGTAATGAGCAGTTCTTC.